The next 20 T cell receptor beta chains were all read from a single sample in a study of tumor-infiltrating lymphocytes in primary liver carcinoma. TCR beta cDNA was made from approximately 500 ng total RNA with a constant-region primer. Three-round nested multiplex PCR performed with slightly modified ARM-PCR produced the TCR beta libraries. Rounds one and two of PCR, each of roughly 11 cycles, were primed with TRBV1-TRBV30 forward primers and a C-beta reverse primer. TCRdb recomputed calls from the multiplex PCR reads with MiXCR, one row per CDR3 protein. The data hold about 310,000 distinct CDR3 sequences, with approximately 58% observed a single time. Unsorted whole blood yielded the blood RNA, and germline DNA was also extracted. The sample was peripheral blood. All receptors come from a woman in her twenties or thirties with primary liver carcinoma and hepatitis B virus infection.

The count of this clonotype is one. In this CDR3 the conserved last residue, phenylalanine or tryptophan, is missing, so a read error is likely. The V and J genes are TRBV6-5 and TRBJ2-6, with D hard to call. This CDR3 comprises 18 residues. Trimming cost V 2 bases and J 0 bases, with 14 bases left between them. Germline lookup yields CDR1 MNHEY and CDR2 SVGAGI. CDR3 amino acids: CASSYGAASSSGANVLTS. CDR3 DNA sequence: TGTGCCAGCAGTTACGGCGCCGCGTCGAGCTCTGGGGCCAACGTCCTGACTTCC.

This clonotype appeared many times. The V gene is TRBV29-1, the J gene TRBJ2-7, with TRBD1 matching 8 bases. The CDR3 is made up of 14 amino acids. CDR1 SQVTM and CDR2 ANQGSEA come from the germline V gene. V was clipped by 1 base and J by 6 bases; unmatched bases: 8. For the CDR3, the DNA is TGCAGCGTTGAAGTCCCAGGGGGCCCAGGCGAGCAGTACTTC. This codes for CSVEVPGGPGEQYF.

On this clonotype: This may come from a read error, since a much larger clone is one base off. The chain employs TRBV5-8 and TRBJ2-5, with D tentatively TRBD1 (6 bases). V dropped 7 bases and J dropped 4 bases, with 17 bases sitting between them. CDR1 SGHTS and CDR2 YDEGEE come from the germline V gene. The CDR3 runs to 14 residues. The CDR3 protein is CASAQGGLPETQYF. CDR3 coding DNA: TGTGCCAGCGCCCAAGGGGGATTACCAGAGACCCAGTACTTC.

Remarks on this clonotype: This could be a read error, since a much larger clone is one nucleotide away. This chain's CDR3 is CASSLVIARRNTEAFF. The CDR3 region has the DNA TGTGCCAGCAGTTTAGTTATAGCCCGACGGAACACTGAAGCTTTCTTT. The chain combines TRBV12-3 or TRBV12-4 with TRBJ1-1, with D unresolved. Trimming pared 1 base from V and 1 base from J, leaving 13 bases between. The CDR3 extends over 16 amino acids.

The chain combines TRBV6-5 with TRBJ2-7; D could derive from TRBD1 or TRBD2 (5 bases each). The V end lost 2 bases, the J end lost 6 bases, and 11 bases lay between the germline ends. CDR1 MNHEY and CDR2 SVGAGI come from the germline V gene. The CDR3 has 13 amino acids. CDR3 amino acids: CASSYRGRAEQYF. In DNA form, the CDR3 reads TGTGCCAGCAGTTACCGGGGACGGGCCGAGCAGTACTTC.

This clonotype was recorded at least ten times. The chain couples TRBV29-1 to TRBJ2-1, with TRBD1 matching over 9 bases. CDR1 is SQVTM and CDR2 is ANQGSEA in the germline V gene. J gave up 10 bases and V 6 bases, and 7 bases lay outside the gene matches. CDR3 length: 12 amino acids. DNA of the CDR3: TGCAGCGTACCACAGGGGGCGCGGGAGCAGTTCTTC. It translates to CSVPQGAREQFF.

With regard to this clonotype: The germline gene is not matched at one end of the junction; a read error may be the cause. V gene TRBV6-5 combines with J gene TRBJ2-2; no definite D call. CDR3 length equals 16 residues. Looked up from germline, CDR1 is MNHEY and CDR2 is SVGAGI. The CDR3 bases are TGTGCCAGTAGTTACGGCAGTTTCGCGAGCACCGGGGAGCTGTTTTTT. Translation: CASSYGSFASTGELFF.

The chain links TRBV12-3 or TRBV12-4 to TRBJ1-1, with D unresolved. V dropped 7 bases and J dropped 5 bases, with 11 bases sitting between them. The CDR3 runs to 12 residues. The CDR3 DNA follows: TGTGCCAGCACACTAGCCGGGACTGAAGCTTTCTTT. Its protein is CASTLAGTEAFF.

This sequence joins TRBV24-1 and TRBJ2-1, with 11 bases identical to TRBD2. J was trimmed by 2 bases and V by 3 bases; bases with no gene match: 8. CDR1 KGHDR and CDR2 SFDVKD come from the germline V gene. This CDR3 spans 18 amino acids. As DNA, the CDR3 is TGTGCCACCAGTGATCCCAGAACTAGCGGGAGCACCTACAATGAGCAGTTCTTC. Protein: CATSDPRTSGSTYNEQFF.

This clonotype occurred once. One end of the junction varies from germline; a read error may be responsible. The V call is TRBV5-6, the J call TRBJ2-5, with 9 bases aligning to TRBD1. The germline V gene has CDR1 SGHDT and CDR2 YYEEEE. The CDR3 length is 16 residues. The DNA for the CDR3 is TGTGCCAGCAGCTTGGGGAGGGACAGGGACCTTCTGACCCAGCACTTC. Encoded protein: CASSLGRDRDLLTQHF. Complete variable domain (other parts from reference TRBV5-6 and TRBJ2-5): DAGVTQSPTHLIKTRGQQVTLRCSPKSGHDTVSWYQQALGQGPQFIFQYYEEEERQRGNFPDRFSGHQFPNYSSELNVNALLLGDSALYLCASSLGRDRDLLTQHFGPGTRLLVL.

The CDR3: CASSLLLGLAGGQYF. The CDR3 coding sequence is TGTGCCAGCAGCCTGTTATTGGGACTAGCGGGCGGGCAGTACTTC. This rearrangement joins TRBV7-8 to TRBJ2-7, with 12 bases aligning to TRBD2. This CDR3 has 15 residues. Germline CDR1 SGHVS, CDR2 FQNEAQ. Unmatched junction bases numbered 11, after V lost 5 bases and J lost 9 bases.

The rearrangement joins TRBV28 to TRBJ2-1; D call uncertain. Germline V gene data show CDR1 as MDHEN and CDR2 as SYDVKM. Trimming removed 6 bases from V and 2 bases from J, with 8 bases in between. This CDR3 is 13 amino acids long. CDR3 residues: CASRPSAYNEQFF. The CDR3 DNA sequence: TGTGCCAGCAGACCGAGCGCCTACAATGAGCAGTTCTTC.

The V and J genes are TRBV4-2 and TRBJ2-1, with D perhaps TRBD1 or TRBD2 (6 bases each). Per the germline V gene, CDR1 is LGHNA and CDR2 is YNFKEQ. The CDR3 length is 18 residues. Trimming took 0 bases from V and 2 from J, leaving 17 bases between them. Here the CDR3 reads CASSQDGGLATTYNEQFF. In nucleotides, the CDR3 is TGTGCCAGCAGCCAAGATGGGGGGCTAGCGACTACCTACAATGAGCAGTTCTTC.

CDR3 in amino acids: CASSSGTAGEQFF. The CDR3, as DNA: TGTGCCAGCAGCTCTGGGACCGCTGGTGAGCAGTTCTTC. The chain carries TRBV7-8 and TRBJ2-1; TRBD1 or TRBD2 may be the D gene (5 bases each). The V and J ends lost 4 bases and 9 bases respectively, with 13 bases between them. This CDR3 comprises 13 residues. Germline lookup yields CDR1 SGHVS and CDR2 FQNEAQ.

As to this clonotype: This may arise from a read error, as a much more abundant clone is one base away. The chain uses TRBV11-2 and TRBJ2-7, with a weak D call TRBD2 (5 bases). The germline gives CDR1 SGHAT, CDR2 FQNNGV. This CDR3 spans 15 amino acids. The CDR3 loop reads CASSLESSSTYKQYF. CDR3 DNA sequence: TGTGCCAGCAGCTTAGAGTCTAGCAGTACCTACAAGCAGTACTTC.

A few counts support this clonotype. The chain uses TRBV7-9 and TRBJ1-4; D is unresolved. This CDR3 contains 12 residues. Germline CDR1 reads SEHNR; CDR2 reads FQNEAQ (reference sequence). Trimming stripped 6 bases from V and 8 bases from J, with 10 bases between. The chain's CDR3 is CASSRPLEKLFF. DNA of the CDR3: TGTGCCAGCAGTCGACCCCTAGAAAAACTGTTTTTT.

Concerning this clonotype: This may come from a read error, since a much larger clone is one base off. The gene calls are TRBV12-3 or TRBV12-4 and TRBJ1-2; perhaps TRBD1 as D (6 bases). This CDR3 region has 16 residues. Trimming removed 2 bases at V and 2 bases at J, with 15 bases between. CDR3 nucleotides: TGTGCCAGCAGTTTACCTCCGGGGACAACCAACTATGGCTACACCTTC. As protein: CASSLPPGTTNYGYTF.

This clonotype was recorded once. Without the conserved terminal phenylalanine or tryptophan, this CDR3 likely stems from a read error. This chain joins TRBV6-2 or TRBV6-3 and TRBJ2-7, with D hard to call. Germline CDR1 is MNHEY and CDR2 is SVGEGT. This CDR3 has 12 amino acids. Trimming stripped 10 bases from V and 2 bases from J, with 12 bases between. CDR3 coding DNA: TGTGCCAACAAAGAGACCCCCTACGAGCAGTACTTA. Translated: CANKETPYEQYL.

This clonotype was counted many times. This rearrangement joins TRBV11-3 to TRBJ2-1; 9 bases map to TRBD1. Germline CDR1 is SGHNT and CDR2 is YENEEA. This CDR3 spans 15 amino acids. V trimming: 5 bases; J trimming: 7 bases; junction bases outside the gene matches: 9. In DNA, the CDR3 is TGTGCCAGCAGCCCGAGAGGGGGACAGGGTAATGAGCAGTTCTTC. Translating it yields CASSPRGGQGNEQFF.

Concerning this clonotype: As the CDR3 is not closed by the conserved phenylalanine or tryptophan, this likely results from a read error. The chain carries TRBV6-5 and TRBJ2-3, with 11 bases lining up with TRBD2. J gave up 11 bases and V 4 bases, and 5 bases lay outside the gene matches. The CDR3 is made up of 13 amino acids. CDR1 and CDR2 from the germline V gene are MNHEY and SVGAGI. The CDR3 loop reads CASSSGLAVKQYY. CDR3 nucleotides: TGTGCCAGCAGTTCGGGACTAGCGGTGAAGCAGTATTAT.